The clone carrying this TCR beta chain was recorded at least ten times. What it binds is not known. The sample comes from a study of breast tumors, draining lymph nodes, adjacent tissues. Each CDR3 protein is one row after TCRdb ran MiXCR on the multiplex PCR reads. The table records approximately 12,000 distinct CDR3 sequences, around 36% of them present only once. General study points: The lymph node origin of tumor T cells was framed as consistent with a hypothesis, not demonstrated. Data fit most tumor T cells coming from lymph node, expanding in tumor.

The CDR3 has 17 amino acids. The trim removed 5 bases at V and 0 bases at J, leaving 12 bases unmatched. What was sequenced was breast tumor tissue. This TCR derives from a female donor with breast cancer. Some clones in this sample may be carry-over from other donors' samples. This sequence joins TRBV12-3 or TRBV12-4 and TRBJ1-2, with TRBD1 matching 7 bases. CDR3 residues: CASSPRQGRGANYGYTF. CDR3 nucleotides: TGTGCCAGCAGTCCTCGACAGGGAAGAGGGGCTAACTATGGCTACACCTTC.